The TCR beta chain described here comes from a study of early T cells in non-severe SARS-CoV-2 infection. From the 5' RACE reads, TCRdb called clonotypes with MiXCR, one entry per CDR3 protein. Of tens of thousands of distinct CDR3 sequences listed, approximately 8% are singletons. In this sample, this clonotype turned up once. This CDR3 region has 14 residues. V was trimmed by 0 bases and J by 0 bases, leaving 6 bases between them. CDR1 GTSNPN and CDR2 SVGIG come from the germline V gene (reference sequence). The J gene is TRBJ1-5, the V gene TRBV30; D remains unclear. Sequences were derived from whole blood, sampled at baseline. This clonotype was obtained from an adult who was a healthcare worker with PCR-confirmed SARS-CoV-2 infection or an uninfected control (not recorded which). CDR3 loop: CAWSVQSSNQPQHF. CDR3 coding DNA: TGTGCCTGGAGTGTACAGAGTAGCAATCAGCCCCAGCATTTT. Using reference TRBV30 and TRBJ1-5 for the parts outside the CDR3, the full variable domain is SQTIHQWPATLVQPVGSPLSLECTVEGTSNPNLYWYRQAAGRGLQLLFYSVGIGQISSEVPQNLSASRPQDRQFILSSKKLLLSDSGFYLCAWSVQSSNQPQHFGDGTRLSIL.